Below, one T cell receptor beta chain is given with its context. Antigen specificity is unknown. This specimen belongs to a study of identical twins. Study conclusions and caveats: Where beta out-of-frame sequences were concerned, excess twin sharing was weaker. Models underestimated TCR alpha sharing (out-of-frame) in monozygotic twins.

Via MiXCR, TCRdb re-called the 5' RACE reads, giving one row per CDR3 protein. Of approximately 530,000 distinct CDR3 sequences in the sample, more than 20% are singletons; the top ten hold 0.48%. CDR1 is SGHRS and CDR2 is YFSETQ in the germline V gene. The CDR3 is 15 residues long. V dropped 1 base and J dropped 2 bases, with 7 bases sitting between them. These data were likewise used in another study, on yellow fever vaccine responses in identical twins.

The rearrangement uses TRBV5-1 and TRBJ2-6; D not resolved. The sequenced sample consisted of CD4+ T cells sorted from blood. This clonotype originated in a woman under 30 in good health. CDR3 bases: TGCGCCAGCAGCTTGCCCGTTACTGGGGCCAACGTCCTGACTTTC. This sequence encodes CASSLPVTGANVLTF.